Detailed here is one TCR beta chain. Its specificity is not known. The data derive from a study of shared clonotypes between healthy human individuals. Background on the study: Per-donor plates numbered three CD4 naive, three CD4 memory, two CD8 naive and one CD8 memory. Study results and limitations: In contrast to clonotypes shared by all four donors, non-shared clonotypes had lower generation probabilities. Sharing across four donors was highest in naive CD4 (around 5%) and lowest in memory CD8 (approximately 0.4%).

In the original processing: Sequence data from immunoSEQ were junction-only and lacked quality scores; consequently, filtering differed. The assay was immunoSEQ multiplex PCR, and TCRdb's table has in-frame clones only and misses some. That table supplies the V and J calls and clone size; D and trimming were determined from the DNA. The sample lists more than 2 million clones; under 97% were seen once. This sequence originates from a man aged 18-30 years in good health. Sequencing was carried out using naive CD4+ T cells sorted from blood. As to subset: CD45RA+ positively selected.

The CDR3 loop reads CASRENSHPRDSLAYGYTF. The CDR3, as DNA: TGCGCCAGCAGGGAGAACTCCCACCCGAGGGACAGCTTAGCTTATGGCTACACCTTC. The genes are TRBV5-1 and TRBJ1-2; 7 bases match TRBD1. The germline V gene encodes CDR1 SGHRS and CDR2 YFSETQ. CDR3 length equals 19 residues. After removal of 5 bases from V and 5 bases from J, the junction contained 24 bases not matched to a gene.